This TCR beta chain was found in a study of blood T cells in healthy people across ages. About this clonotype: Antigen specificity is unknown.

Study results and limitations: Long-lived donors exceeded aged donors in naive CD4+ cells and diversity.

The authors ran a second PCR of roughly 6 to 11 cycles using a sample-barcoded 5' primer and a J-beta primer mix. The yield of each sample was at least 2.5 million CDR3-containing paired-end reads. MiXCR, applied by TCRdb to the 5' RACE reads, yields one record per CDR3 protein. This sample has about 1.1 million distinct CDR3 sequences; under 40% occur once, and the top ten carry about 12%. Isolation per sample recovered at least 7 million PBMCs. The sequence came from a man aged 18 to 30 in good health. The material sequenced was blood.

This CDR3 reads CASSLVLTGGGTEAFF. The DNA for the CDR3 is TGTGCCAGCAGTTTAGTCCTAACAGGGGGAGGCACTGAAGCTTTCTTT. V gene TRBV27 combines with J gene TRBJ1-1; 8 bases agree with TRBD1. The CDR3 is 16 residues long. Per germline, CDR1 MNHEY and CDR2 SMNVEV (reference sequence). The J segment lost 4 bases and the V segment lost 2 bases, leaving 9 bases of the junction unmatched.